This T cell receptor beta chain emerged from a study of blood T cell repertoires in COVID-19. TCRdb keeps only in-frame clones here, not all; method: immunoSEQ multiplex PCR. The table records around 140,000 clones, 70% to 85% of them present only once. J gave up 3 bases and V 4 bases, and 10 bases lay outside the gene matches. The CDR3 runs to 17 residues. Germline lookup yields CDR1 SGHNT and CDR2 YENEEA. The chain joins TRBV11-3 to TRBJ2-5, with TRBD1 matching over 11 bases. The sequence derives from a woman older than 75 with acute or convalescent COVID-19. Sequenced sample: peripheral blood. CDR3 sequence (DNA): TGTGCCAGCAGCTCCGGACAGGGGGCGGCCACCGAAGAGACCCAGTACTTC. The encoded protein is CASSSGQGAATEETQYF.